This TCR beta chain was sequenced in a study of post-analysis software for immune sequencing data. Each TCR beta cDNA library carried unique molecular identifiers. Each CDR3 protein gets one entry after TCRdb re-called the PCR reads with MiXCR. This repertoire shows more than 350,000 distinct CDR3 sequences, approximately 42% found once; its top ten account for about 7.6%. Germline CDR1 is SGHRS and CDR2 is YFSETQ. Trimming took off 1 base at V and 12 bases at J, with 17 bases between the two ends. CDR3 length equals 14 residues. Study-level results: Patients carried 5 or 6 TRBV segments more frequently than controls did, and TRBV5-6, TRBV5-1 and TRBV20-1 were among them.

Of note for this clonotype: The antigen is undetermined.

This chain connects TRBV5-1 to TRBJ2-1; the D gene is possibly TRBD1 (6 bases). This receptor was taken from a girl aged 2-15 years with multiple sclerosis. Sequencing was done on a sample of blood. The chain's CDR3 is CASSLRLGHLSQFF. CDR3 DNA sequence: TGCGCCAGCAGCTTGCGGCTGGGACACCTCTCGCAGTTCTTC.